The clone carrying this T cell receptor (beta chain) came up a few times. Trimming at V came to 0 bases and at J to 5 bases, leaving 13 bases not matched to a gene. The CDR3 length is 19 residues. This record comes from a study of blood T cell repertoires in COVID-19. Generated by immunoSEQ multiplex PCR, the TCRdb table keeps only in-frame clones and is missing some. The sample includes almost 400,000 clones, 70% to 90% of them seen just once. The sequence came from a woman aged 30 to 39 with acute COVID-19. The specimen sequenced was PBMCs or T cells enriched from blood (not recorded which). V and J are TRBV5-3 and TRBJ2-5; TRBD2 agrees at 13 bases. TRBV5-3 is annotated as an ORF whose role is uncertain. The CDR3: CARSLVTEPTSGGRETQYF. The CDR3 DNA is TGTGCCAGAAGCTTGGTTACGGAACCGACTAGCGGGGGGCGGGAGACCCAGTACTTC.